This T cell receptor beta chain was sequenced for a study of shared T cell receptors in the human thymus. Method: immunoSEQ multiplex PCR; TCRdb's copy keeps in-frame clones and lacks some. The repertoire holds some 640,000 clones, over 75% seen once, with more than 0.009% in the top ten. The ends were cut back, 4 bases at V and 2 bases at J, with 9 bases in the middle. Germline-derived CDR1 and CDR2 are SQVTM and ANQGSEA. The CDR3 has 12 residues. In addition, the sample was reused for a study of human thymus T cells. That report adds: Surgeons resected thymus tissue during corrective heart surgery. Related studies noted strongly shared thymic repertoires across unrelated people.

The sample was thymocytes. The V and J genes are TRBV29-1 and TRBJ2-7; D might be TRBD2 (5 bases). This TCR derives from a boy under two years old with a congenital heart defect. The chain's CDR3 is CSVGDGTYEQYF. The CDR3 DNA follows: TGCAGCGTTGGTGACGGGACCTACGAGCAGTACTTC.